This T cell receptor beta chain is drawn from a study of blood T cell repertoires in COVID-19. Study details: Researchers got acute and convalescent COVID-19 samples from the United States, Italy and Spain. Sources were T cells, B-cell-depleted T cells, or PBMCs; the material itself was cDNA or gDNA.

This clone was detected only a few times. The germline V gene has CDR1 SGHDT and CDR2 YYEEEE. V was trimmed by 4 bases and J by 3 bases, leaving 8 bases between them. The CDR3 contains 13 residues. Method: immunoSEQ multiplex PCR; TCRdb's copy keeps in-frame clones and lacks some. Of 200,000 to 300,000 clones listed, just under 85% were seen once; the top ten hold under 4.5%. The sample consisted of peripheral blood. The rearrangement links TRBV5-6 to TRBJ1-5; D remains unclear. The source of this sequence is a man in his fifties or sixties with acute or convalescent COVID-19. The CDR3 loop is CASSRGTNQPQHF. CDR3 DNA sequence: TGTGCCAGCAGCCGAGGTACCAATCAGCCCCAGCATTTT.